The 26 T cell receptor beta chains below all came from one sample that was sequenced in a study of OX40 agonist ivuxolimab in advanced cancers. Profiled with immunoSEQ multiplex PCR; TCRdb holds only in-frame clones, not every one. The sample yields roughly 79,000 clones, approximately 80% seen once. The specimen comprised CD4+ or CD8+ T cells sorted from blood, sampled in a trial of the OX40 agonist ivuxolimab. Every receptor here comes from an adult with an advanced solid tumor such as melanoma, head and neck, liver or kidney cancer.

This chain joins TRBV21-1 and TRBJ2-7; the D call in the table, TRBD2, was not verified against the DNA. TRBV21-1 is a known pseudogene. The CDR3 has 15 residues. The CDR3 DNA sequence: TGTGCCAGCAGCAAAGATTACGGACCGATGGGGGGGCAGTACTTC. It yields the protein CASSKDYGPMGGQYF.

The chain combines TRBV27 with TRBJ2-7; no clear D. This CDR3 spans 14 amino acids. CDR1 MNHEY and CDR2 SMNVEV come from the germline V gene (reference sequence). Trimming left V 1 base short and J 2 bases short, with 9 bases between. DNA of the CDR3: TGTGCCAGCAGTTTATTCGGACCCACCTACGAGCAGTACTTC. This codes for CASSLFGPTYEQYF.

Comments on this clone: One end of the junction does not line up with germline, which may come from a read error. CDR3 in amino acids: CAWGHKEQFF. In DNA, the CDR3 is TGTGCCTGGGGTCACAAGGAGCAGTTCTTC. The rearrangement joins TRBV30 to TRBJ2-1; D gene uncertain. Germline assignment: CDR1 GTSNPN and CDR2 SVGIG (reference sequence). The CDR3 length is 10 residues.

The chain is built from TRBV5-1 and TRBJ2-5; TRBD2 might be the D (5 bases). Trimming cost V 0 bases and J 3 bases, with 9 bases left between them. The CDR3 spans 14 residues. CDR1 and CDR2 from the germline V gene are SGHRS and YFSETQ. CDR3 sequence reads: CASSLGEGKETQYF. CDR3 bases: TGCGCCAGCAGCTTGGGCGAGGGAAAAGAGACCCAGTACTTC.

The count of this clone is one. The chain uses TRBV7-2 and TRBJ2-5; D unresolved. Germline-derived CDR1 and CDR2 are SGHTA and FQGNSA. V lost 5 bases, J lost 4 bases, and 11 bases lay in between. The CDR3 spans 13 residues. The CDR3 nucleotides are TGTGCCAGCAGCCCTATAGCTTCAGAGACCCAGTACTTC. Residues: CASSPIASETQYF.

The chain couples TRBV4-2 to TRBJ2-7; unclear D gene. CDR3 size: 14 residues. Germline V CDR1 and CDR2: LGHNA, YNFKEQ. Trimming stripped 0 bases from V and 5 bases from J, with 11 bases between. CDR3 loop: CASSQDGLVDEQYF. The CDR3 DNA sequence: TGTGCCAGCAGCCAAGATGGGTTAGTGGACGAGCAGTACTTC.

This rearrangement joins TRBV5-1 to TRBJ1-1, with no clear D. The CDR3 spans 14 residues. The V end was cut by 0 bases, the J end by 1 base, with 7 bases between. Per the germline V gene, CDR1 is SGHRS and CDR2 is YFSETQ. CDR3 amino acids: CASSLETGNTEAFF. The DNA of the CDR3 is TGCGCCAGCAGCTTGGAGACGGGGAACACTGAAGCTTTCTTT.

The rearrangement uses TRBV19 and TRBJ1-1; TRBD1 matches 9 bases. Germline CDR1 and CDR2: LNHDA and SQIVND (reference sequence). The CDR3 consists of 13 residues. V lost 7 bases and J lost 7; bases outside the gene matches: 7. CDR3 in amino acids: CASNKQGAGEAFF. The CDR3 DNA follows: TGTGCCAGTAATAAACAGGGGGCCGGTGAAGCTTTCTTT.

The chain uses TRBV19 and TRBJ2-1; 9 bases align to TRBD2. Germline trimming cut 9 bases from V and 3 bases from J; bases unmatched to any gene: 9. Germline V gene sequence: CDR1 LNHDA, CDR2 SQIVND (reference sequence). The CDR3 contains 15 residues. CDR3 sequence: CASGSGLAHYNEQFF. CDR3 DNA: TGTGCCAGCGGGTCCGGACTAGCGCACTACAATGAGCAGTTCTTC. The complete variable domain, with remaining parts taken from reference TRBV19 and TRBJ2-1, reads DGGITQSPKYLFRKEGQNVTLSCEQNLNHDAMYWYRQDPGQGLRLIYYSQIVNDFQKGDIAEGYSVSREKKESFPLTVTSAQKNPTAFYLCASGSGLAHYNEQFFGPGTRLTVL.

This clone was counted once. The gene calls are TRBV20-1 and TRBJ2-3; D ambiguous. CDR3 length: 11 residues. Germline V CDR1 and CDR2: DFQATT, SNEGSKA (reference sequence). With 6 bases removed from V and 6 bases from J, the gap between germline ends came to 10 bases. The CDR3 DNA is TGCAGTGCAGCATTAAGGGATACGCAGTATTTT. Protein sequence: CSAALRDTQYF.

J is TRBJ2-6 and V is TRBV27, with 7 bases lining up with TRBD1. The CDR3 sequence is 15 residues long. Germline values: CDR1 MNHEY, CDR2 SMNVEV (reference sequence). Germline trimming cut 5 bases from V and 2 bases from J; bases unmatched to any gene: 3. The CDR3 reads CASSKGGAGANVLTF. As DNA, the CDR3 is TGTGCCAGCAGTAAAGGGGGCGCTGGGGCCAACGTCCTGACTTTC.

The CDR3 nucleotides are TGTGCCAGCTCGGTGACAGGGGGAAGCAATCAGCCCCAGCATTTT. It encodes CASSVTGGSNQPQHF. The V gene is TRBV28, the J gene TRBJ1-5; 9 bases map to TRBD1. The ends lost 8 bases at V and 1 base at J; junction bases unmatched: 6. The CDR3 is 15 amino acids. Germline V CDR1 and CDR2: MDHEN, SYDVKM.

The chain combines TRBV5-5 with TRBJ2-3, with 9 bases fitting TRBD2. Trimming removed 7 bases from V and 4 bases from J; junction bases left unmatched: 7. Germline V gene sequence: CDR1 SGHKS, CDR2 YYEKEE (reference sequence). The CDR3 sequence is 14 residues long. The CDR3 is CASAGTSLADTQYF. CDR3 nucleotides: TGTGCCAGCGCCGGGACTAGCCTCGCAGATACGCAGTATTTT.

This chain uses TRBV5-5 with TRBJ2-1, with D perhaps given as TRBD1 or TRBD2 (6 bases each). This CDR3 is 15 amino acids long. Germline V gene sequence: CDR1 SGHKS, CDR2 YYEKEE (reference sequence). The germline V and J ends were trimmed by 3 bases and 2 bases, with 12 bases remaining between them. CDR3 amino acids: CASSSVGGPYNEQFF. The DNA of the CDR3 is TGTGCCAGCAGCTCTGTTGGGGGGCCCTACAATGAGCAGTTCTTC.

The chain has TRBV5-1 and TRBJ2-1, with 7 bases fitting TRBD2. The germline CDR1 and CDR2 sequences are SGHRS and YFSETQ. The J segment lost 1 base and the V segment lost 0 bases, leaving 4 bases of the junction unmatched. This CDR3 is 16 amino acids long. Here the CDR3 reads CASSLAGGGSYNEQFF. For the CDR3, the DNA is TGCGCCAGCAGCTTGGCTGGGGGGGGGTCCTACAATGAGCAGTTCTTC.

The V call is TRBV11-2, the J call TRBJ1-1, with unresolved D. Germline loops: CDR1 SGHAT, CDR2 FQNNGV. CDR3 length: 16 residues. The ends were cut back, 5 bases at V and 4 bases at J, with 20 bases in the middle. The CDR3 DNA reads TGTGCCAGCAGCCCAACTTTACCTAAACGGAGCACTGAAGCTTTCTTT. As protein: CASSPTLPKRSTEAFF.

This clone was counted a single time. The chain uses TRBV28 and TRBJ2-1; D unclear. The CDR3 extends over 11 amino acids. Germline V CDR1 and CDR2: MDHEN, SYDVKM. Trimming pared 8 bases from V and 3 bases from J, leaving 5 bases between. CDR3 in DNA: TGTGCCAGCGGCCTCTACAATGAGCAGTTCTTC. Its translation is CASGLYNEQFF.

The chain combines TRBV6-5 with TRBJ2-7, with D unclear. The CDR3 spans 14 residues. Germline-derived CDR1 and CDR2 are MNHEY and SVGAGI. Trimming cost V 0 bases and J 4 bases, with 10 bases left between them. The CDR3 DNA reads as TGTGCCAGCAGTTACTCATCAACTACTTACGAGCAGTACTTC. It yields the protein CASSYSSTTYEQYF.

The J gene is TRBJ2-1, the V gene TRBV10-3; unclear D gene. Deletions cut 2 bases from V and 2 bases from J, with 7 bases between. The CDR3 is 14 residues long. The germline CDR1 and CDR2 sequences are ENHRY and SYGVKD. CDR3 residues: CAISETKTYNEQFF. In nucleotides, the CDR3 is TGTGCCATCAGTGAGACAAAGACCTACAATGAGCAGTTCTTC.

The chain couples TRBV11-2 to TRBJ1-5; a weak D match, TRBD1 (6 bases). CDR1 SGHAT and CDR2 FQNNGV come from the germline V gene. V gave up 5 bases and J gave up 3 bases, with 17 bases separating them. CDR3 size: 16 residues. The CDR3: CASSRGVGAINQPQHF. The DNA for the CDR3 is TGTGCCAGCAGCCGGGGGGTGGGGGCGATCAATCAGCCCCAGCATTTT. Looking up the rest from reference TRBV11-2 and TRBJ1-5 gives the full variable domain: EAGVAQSPRYKIIEKRQSVAFWCNPISGHATLYWYQQILGQGPKLLIQFQNNGVVDDSQLPKDRFSAERLKGVDSTLKIQPAKLEDSAVYLCASSRGVGAINQPQHFGDGTRLSIL.

The chain combines TRBV2 with TRBJ1-6; 7 bases map to TRBD1. The CDR3 is 15 residues long. V lost 5 bases to trimming and J lost 3 bases; unmatched junction nucleotides: 4. Germline V gene lookup returns CDR1 SNHLY and CDR2 FYNNEI. CDR3 nucleotides: TGTGCCAGCAGTCCACAGGGGCTCTATAATTCACCCCTCCACTTT. Residues: CASSPQGLYNSPLHF.

V usage is TRBV4-1 and J usage is TRBJ1-2; D is possibly TRBD1 (6 bases). V was pared by 3 bases and J by 2 bases, with 7 bases between. CDR1 and CDR2 (germline): MGHRA, YSYEKL. The CDR3 loop spans 13 amino acids. The CDR3 region has the DNA TGCGCCAGCAGCCACGACAGGAACTATGGCTACACCTTC. Translated, it gives CASSHDRNYGYTF.

This chain connects TRBV10-1 to TRBJ1-5; D is ambiguous. Trimming took 3 bases from V and 3 from J, leaving 9 bases between them. The CDR3 consists of 14 residues. Germline V gives CDR1 WNHNN, CDR2 SYGVQD (reference sequence). CDR3 sequence: CASSECDTNQPQHF. The CDR3 region has the DNA TGCGCCAGCAGTGAATGTGACACCAATCAGCCCCAGCATTTT.

The chain recombines TRBV2 with TRBJ2-5; D gene uncertain. V lost 5 bases, J lost 4 bases, and 11 bases lay in between. Germline V CDR1 and CDR2: SNHLY, FYNNEI. This CDR3 comprises 13 residues. DNA for the CDR3: TGTGCCAGCAGTTGGTCCCCCGGAGAGACCCAGTACTTC. Amino acids: CASSWSPGETQYF.

V and J are TRBV7-7 and TRBJ2-2, with 9 bases lining up with TRBD2. Germline trimming cut 0 bases from V and 5 bases from J; bases unmatched to any gene: 10. Germline CDR1 SSHAT, CDR2 FNYEAQ (reference sequence). The CDR3 consists of 18 residues. CDR3 DNA sequence: TGTGCCAGCAGCTTAGCGCTAGGAGCGGGAGGAGGAACCGGGGAGCTGTTTTTT. Its translation is CASSLALGAGGGTGELFF.

The J gene is TRBJ2-7, the V gene TRBV7-9; no clear D gene. V shed 2 bases and J shed 2 bases, with 7 bases lying between them. Germline V gene data show CDR1 as SEHNR and CDR2 as FQNEAQ (reference sequence). The length of the CDR3 is 13 residues. DNA for the CDR3: TGTGCCAGCAGCTTAATGGGCCCCTACGAGCAGTACTTC. It specifies CASSLMGPYEQYF.